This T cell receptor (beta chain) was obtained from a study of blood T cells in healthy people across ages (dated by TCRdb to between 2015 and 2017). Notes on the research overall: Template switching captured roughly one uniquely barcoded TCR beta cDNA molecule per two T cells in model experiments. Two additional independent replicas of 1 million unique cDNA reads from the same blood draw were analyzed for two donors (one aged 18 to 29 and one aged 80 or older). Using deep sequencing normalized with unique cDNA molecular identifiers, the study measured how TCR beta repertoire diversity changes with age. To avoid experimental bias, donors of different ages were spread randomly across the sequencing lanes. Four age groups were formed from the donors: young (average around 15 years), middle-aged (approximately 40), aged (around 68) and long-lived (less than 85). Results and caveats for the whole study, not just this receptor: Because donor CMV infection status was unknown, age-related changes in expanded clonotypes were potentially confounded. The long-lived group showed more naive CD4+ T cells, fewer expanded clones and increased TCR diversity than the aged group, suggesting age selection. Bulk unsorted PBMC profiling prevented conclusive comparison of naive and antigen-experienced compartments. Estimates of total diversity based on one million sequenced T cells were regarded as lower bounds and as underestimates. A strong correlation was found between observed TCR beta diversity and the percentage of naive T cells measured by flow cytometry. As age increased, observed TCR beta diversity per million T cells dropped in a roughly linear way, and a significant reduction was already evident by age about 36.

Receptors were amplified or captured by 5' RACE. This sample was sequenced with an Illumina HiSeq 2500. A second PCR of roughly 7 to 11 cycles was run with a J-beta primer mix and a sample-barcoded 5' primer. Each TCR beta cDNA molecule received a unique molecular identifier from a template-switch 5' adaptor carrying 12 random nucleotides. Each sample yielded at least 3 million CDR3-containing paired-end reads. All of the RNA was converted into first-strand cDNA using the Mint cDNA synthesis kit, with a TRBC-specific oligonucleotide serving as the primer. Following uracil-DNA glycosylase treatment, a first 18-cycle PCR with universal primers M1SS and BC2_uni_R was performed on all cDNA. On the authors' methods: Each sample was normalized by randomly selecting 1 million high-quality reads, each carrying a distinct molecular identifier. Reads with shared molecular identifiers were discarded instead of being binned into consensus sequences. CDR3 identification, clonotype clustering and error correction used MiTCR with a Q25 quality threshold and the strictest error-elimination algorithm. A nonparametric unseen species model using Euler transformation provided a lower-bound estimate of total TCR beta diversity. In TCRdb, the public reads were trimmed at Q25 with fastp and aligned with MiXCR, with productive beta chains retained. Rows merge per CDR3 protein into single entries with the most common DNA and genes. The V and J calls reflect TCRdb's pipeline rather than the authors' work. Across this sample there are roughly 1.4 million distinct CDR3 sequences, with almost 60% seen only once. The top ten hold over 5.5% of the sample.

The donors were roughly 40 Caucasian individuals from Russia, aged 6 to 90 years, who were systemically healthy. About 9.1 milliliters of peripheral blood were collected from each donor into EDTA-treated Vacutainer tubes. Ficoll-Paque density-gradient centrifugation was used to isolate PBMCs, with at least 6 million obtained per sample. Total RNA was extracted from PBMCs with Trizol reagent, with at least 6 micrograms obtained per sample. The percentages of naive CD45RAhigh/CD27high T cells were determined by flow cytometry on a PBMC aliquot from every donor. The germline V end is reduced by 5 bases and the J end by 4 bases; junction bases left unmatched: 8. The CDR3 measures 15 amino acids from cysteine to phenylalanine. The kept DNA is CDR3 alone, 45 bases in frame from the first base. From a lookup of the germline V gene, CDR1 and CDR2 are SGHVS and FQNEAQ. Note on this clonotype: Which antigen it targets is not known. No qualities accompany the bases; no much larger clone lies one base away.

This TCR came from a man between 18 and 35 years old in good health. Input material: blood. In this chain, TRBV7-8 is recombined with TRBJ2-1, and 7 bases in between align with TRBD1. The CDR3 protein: CASSPGGTAYNEQFF. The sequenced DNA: TGTGCCAGCAGCCCAGGTGGGACAGCTTACAATGAGCAGTTCTTC.